This T cell receptor (beta chain) is from a study of blood T cell repertoires in COVID-19. Study background: Whether acute or convalescent, the COVID-19 samples came from the United States, Italy and Spain.

Sequencing was performed with immunoSEQ multiplex PCR; in TCRdb, only in-frame clones are kept and a portion is missing. The data show some 150,000 clones, 60% to 80% seen once. This clone has only one observation. The CDR3 is made up of 15 amino acids. V was cut by 4 bases and J by 6 bases, with 13 bases left in between. Germline V gene lookup returns CDR1 MDHEN and CDR2 SYDVKM. Sample: peripheral blood. The chain combines TRBV28 with TRBJ1-6; TRBD1 might be the D (5 bases). This TCR came from a woman aged 45-59 years with active or convalescent COVID-19. Here the CDR3 DNA reads TGTGCCAGCAGTTCGGGGGTGGGTCTTAATTCACCCCTCCACTTT. Its protein is CASSSGVGLNSPLHF. The full variable domain, in which reference TRBV28 and TRBJ1-6 provide the parts outside the CDR3, is DVKVTQSSRYLVKRTGEKVFLECVQDMDHENMFWYRQDPGLGLRLIYFSYDVKMKEKGDIPEGYSVSREKKERFSLILESASTNQTSMYLCASSSGVGLNSPLHFGNGTRLTVT.